The T cell receptor (beta chain) described here comes from a study of shared clonotypes between healthy human individuals. Study-wide background: Researchers drew samples from two women and three men aged 18 to 49.

About this clone itself: Its antigen is undetermined.

Findings and caveats of the study: Generally, naive subsets came out with larger estimated richness than memory subsets.

At a deep level, the assay was run. Method: immunoSEQ multiplex PCR; TCRdb's copy keeps in-frame clones and lacks some. The data hold around 1.9 million clones, with roughly 95% observed a single time. The naive CD8 fraction comprised CD45RO-negative cells positively selected for CCR7 and excluded terminally differentiated effector memory CD45RA+ cells. Donors, without exception, were Caucasian adults residing in Nashville, Tennessee. Trimming cost V 1 base and J 3 bases, with 16 bases left between them. This CDR3 is built from 16 residues. CDR1 SGHAT and CDR2 FQNNGV come from the germline V gene. The specimen sequenced was naive CD8+ T cells from PBMCs. The rearrangement uses TRBV11-2 and TRBJ2-7; the D gene is possibly TRBD2 (6 bases). This clonotype originated in a young man in good health. Some clones in this sample may be carry-over from other donors' samples. The CDR3 loop is CASSLAAAGSVYEQYF. Here the CDR3 DNA reads TGTGCCAGCAGCTTAGCCGCGGCGGGGTCCGTCTACGAGCAGTACTTC.